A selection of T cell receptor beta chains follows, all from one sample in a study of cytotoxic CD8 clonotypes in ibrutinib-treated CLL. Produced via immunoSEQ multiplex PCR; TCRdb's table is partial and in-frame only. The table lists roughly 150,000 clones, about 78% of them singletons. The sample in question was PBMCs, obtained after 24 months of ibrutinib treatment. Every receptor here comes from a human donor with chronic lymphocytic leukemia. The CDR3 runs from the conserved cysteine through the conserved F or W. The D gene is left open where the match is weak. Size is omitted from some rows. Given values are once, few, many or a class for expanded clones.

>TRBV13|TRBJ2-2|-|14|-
CASSLGRNTGELFF
TGTGCCAGCAGCTTAGGCAGAAACACCGGGGAGCTGTTTTTT
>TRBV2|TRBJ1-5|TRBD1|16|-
CASSRDSPYSNQPQHF
TGTGCCAGCAGTAGGGACAGCCCATATAGCAATCAGCCCCAGCATTTT
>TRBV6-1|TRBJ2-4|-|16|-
CASSEALGYSKNIQYF
TGTGCCAGCAGTGAAGCGTTGGGGTACTCCAAAAACATTCAGTACTTC
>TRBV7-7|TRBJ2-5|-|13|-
CASSSGGPETQYF
TGTGCCAGCAGCTCCGGGGGCCCAGAGACCCAGTACTTC
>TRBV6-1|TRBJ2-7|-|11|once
CASSVGYEQYF
TGTGCCAGCAGTGTCGGGTACGAGCAGTACTTC
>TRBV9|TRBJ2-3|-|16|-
CASSVRGWAGRDTQYF
TGTGCCAGCAGCGTAAGGGGGTGGGCAGGGAGAGATACGCAGTATTTT
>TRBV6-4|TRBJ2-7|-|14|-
CASSAPLPAYEQYF
TGTGCCAGCAGTGCCCCTCTTCCCGCCTACGAGCAGTACTTC
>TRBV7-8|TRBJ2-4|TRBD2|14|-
CASGTSWAKNIQYF
TGTGCCAGCGGGACTAGCTGGGCCAAAAACATTCAGTACTTC
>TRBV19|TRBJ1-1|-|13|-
CASSMGIGTEAFF
TGTGCCAGTAGTATGGGGATTGGCACTGAAGCTTTCTTT
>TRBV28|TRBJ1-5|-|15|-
CASSPTGKGNQPQHF
TGTGCCAGCAGTCCTACAGGGAAGGGCAATCAGCCCCAGCATTTT
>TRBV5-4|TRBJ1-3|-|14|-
CASSLESSGNTIYF
TGTGCCAGCAGCTTGGAGAGCTCTGGAAACACCATATATTTT
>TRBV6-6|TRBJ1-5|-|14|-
CASSPGGSYQPQHF
TGTGCCAGCAGCCCCGGCGGCTCGTATCAGCCCCAGCATTTT
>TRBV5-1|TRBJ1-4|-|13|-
CASSLGLNEKLFF
TGCGCCAGCAGCTTGGGACTAAACGAAAAACTGTTTTTT
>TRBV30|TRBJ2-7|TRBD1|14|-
CASAGTGLIYEQYF
TGTGCCTCCGCGGGGACAGGGCTAATCTACGAGCAGTACTTC
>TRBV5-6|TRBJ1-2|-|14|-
CASSFGDLWGGYTF
TGTGCCAGCAGCTTCGGGGACCTCTGGGGCGGCTACACCTTC
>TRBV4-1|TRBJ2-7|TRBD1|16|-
CASSQTKRDRVAEQYF
TGCGCCAGCAGCCAAACCAAAAGGGACAGGGTAGCCGAGCAGTACTTC
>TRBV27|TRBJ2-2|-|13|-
CATTDANTGELFF
TGTGCCACCACCGACGCGAACACCGGGGAGCTGTTTTTT
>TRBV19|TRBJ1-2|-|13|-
CASSIQGNYGYTF
TGTGCCAGTAGTATACAGGGGAACTATGGCTACACCTTC
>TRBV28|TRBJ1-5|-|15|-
CASSTREGRNQPQHF
TGTGCCAGCAGCACCAGGGAGGGGAGGAATCAGCCCCAGCATTTT
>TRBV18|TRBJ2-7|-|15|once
CASSPGMSGTYEQYF
TGTGCCAGCTCACCAGGGATGTCAGGGACCTACGAGCAGTACTTC
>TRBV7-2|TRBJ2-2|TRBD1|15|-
CASSSGQGGTGELFF
TGTGCCAGCAGCTCAGGACAGGGAGGTACCGGGGAGCTGTTTTTT
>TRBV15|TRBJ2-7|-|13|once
CATSRDLAAEQYF
TGTGCCACCAGCAGAGATCTTGCGGCGGAGCAGTACTTC
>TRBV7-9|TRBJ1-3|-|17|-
CASSRGVGQISGNTIYF
TGTGCCAGCAGCCGAGGGGTGGGACAAATCTCTGGAAACACCATATATTTT
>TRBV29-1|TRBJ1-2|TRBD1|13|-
CSVEVGTVYGYTF
TGCAGCGTTGAAGTTGGGACAGTCTATGGCTACACCTTC
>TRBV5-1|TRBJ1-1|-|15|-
CASSLDSPRGTEAFF
TGCGCCAGCAGCCTAGACAGTCCCCGCGGCACTGAAGCTTTCTTT
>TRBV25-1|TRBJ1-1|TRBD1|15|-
CASSGKQGWNTEAFF
TGTGCCAGCAGTGGGAAACAGGGGTGGAACACTGAAGCTTTCTTT
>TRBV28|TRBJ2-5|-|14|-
CASSPPGAQETQYF
TGTGCCAGCAGTCCCCCGGGGGCCCAAGAGACCCAGTACTTC
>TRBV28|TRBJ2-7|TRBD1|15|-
CASSGPGQGSYEQYF
TGTGCCAGCAGTGGGCCGGGACAGGGATCCTACGAGCAGTACTTC
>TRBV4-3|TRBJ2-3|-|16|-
CASSQQTGNVGDTQYF
TGCGCCAGCAGCCAACAAACAGGGAATGTCGGAGATACGCAGTATTTT
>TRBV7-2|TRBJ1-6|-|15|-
CASAVWSSYNSPLHF
TGTGCCAGCGCTGTGTGGAGCTCCTATAATTCACCCCTCCACTTT
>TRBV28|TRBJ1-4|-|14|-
CASSLWDGNEKLFF
TGTGCCAGCAGTTTATGGGACGGTAATGAAAAACTGTTTTTT
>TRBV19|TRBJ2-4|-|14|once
CASSMWTDQNIQYF
TGTGCCAGTAGTATGTGGACAGACCAAAACATTCAGTACTTC
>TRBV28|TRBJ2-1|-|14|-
CASKTLATGGEQFF
TGTGCCAGCAAAACTTTAGCGACCGGGGGTGAGCAGTTCTTC
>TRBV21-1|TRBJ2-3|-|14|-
CASTLGGASDTQYF
TGTGCCAGCACCCTCGGGGGAGCCTCAGATACGCAGTATTTT
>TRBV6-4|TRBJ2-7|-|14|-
CASSEASLTYEQYF
TGTGCCAGCAGTGAAGCGAGCCTAACCTACGAGCAGTACTTC
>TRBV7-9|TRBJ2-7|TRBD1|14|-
CASSSDRGSYEQYF
TGTGCCAGCAGCTCGGACAGGGGCTCCTACGAGCAGTACTTC
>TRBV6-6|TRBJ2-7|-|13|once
CASSPGASGEQYF
TGTGCCAGCAGCCCCGGGGCCTCGGGAGAGCAGTACTTC
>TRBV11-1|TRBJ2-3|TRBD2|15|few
CASSWRPSGADTQYF
TGTGCCAGCAGCTGGCGGCCTAGCGGGGCAGATACGCAGTATTTT
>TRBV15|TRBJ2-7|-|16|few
CATSREGLQSSYEQYF
TGTGCCACCAGCAGAGAGGGACTCCAGAGCTCCTACGAGCAGTACTTC
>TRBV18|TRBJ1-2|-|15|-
CASSLSQAYNYGYTF
TGTGCCAGCTCACTTTCACAGGCATATAACTATGGCTACACCTTC